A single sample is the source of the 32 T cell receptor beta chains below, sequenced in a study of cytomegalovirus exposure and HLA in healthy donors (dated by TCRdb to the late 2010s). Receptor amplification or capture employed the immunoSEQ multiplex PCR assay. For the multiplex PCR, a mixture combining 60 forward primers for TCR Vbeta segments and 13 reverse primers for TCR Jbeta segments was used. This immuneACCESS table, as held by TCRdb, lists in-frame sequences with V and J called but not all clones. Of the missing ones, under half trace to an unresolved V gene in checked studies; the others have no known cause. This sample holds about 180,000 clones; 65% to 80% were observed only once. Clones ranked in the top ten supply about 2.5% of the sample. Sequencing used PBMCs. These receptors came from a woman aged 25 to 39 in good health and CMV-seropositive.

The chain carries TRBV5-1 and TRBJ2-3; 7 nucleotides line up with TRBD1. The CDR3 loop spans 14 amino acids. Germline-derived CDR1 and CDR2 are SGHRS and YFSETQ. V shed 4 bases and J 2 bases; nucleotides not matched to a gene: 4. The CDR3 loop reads CASSTGQSTDTQYF. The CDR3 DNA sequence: TGCGCCAGCAGCACGGGACAGTCCACAGATACGCAGTATTTT.

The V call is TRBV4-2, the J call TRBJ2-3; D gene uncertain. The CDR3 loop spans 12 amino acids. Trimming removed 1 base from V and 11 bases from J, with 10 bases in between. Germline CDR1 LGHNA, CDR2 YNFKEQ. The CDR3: CASSQVGNMQYF. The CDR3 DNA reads TGTGCCAGCAGCCAAGTCGGTAATATGCAGTATTTT.

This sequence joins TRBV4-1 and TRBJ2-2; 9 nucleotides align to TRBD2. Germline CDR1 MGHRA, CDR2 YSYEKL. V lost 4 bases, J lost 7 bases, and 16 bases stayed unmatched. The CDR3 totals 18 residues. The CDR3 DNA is TGCGCCAGCAGCCGCTTCGGGGGGCGCGGGGGGGCCAGCGGGGAGCTGTTTTTT. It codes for CASSRFGGRGGASGELFF.

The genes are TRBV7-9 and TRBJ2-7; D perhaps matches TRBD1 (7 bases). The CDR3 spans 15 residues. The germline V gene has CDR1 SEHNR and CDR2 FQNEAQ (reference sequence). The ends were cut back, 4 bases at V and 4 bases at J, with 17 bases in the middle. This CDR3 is CASSSGGTVRYEQYF. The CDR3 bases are TGTGCCAGCAGCTCAGGGGGGACAGTTCGGTACGAGCAGTACTTC.

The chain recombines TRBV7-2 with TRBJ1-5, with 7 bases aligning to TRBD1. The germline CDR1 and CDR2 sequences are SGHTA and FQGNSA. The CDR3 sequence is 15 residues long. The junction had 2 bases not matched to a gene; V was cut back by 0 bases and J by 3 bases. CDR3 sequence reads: CASSLAGQSNQPQHF. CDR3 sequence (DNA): TGTGCCAGCAGCTTAGCGGGACAGTCCAATCAGCCCCAGCATTTT.

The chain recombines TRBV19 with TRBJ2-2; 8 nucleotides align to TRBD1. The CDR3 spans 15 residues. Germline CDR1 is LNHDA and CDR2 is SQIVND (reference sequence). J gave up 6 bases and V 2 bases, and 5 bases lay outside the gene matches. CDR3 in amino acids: CASSIQQGGAGELFF. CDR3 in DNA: TGTGCCAGTAGTATACAACAGGGGGGCGCCGGGGAGCTGTTTTTT.

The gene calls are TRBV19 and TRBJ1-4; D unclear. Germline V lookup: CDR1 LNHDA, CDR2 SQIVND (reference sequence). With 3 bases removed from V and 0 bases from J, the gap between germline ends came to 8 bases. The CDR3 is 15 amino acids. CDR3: CASSIWRATNEKLFF. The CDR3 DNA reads TGTGCCAGTAGTATTTGGCGGGCAACTAATGAAAAACTGTTTTTT.

The CDR3, as DNA: TGTGCCAGCAGTTTAAACAATGAGCAGTTCTTC. Its protein product is CASSLNNEQFF. The chain carries TRBV6-6 and TRBJ2-1; D is unresolved. Deletions cut 4 bases from V and 5 bases from J, with 3 bases between. Germline CDR1 and CDR2: MNHNY and SVGAGI (reference sequence). The CDR3 spans 11 residues.

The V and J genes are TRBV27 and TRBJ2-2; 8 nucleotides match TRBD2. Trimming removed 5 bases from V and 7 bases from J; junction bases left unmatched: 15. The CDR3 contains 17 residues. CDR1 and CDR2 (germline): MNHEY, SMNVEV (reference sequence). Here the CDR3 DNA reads TGTGCCAGCAGTGGTTGGTCGGGGGGGCGTATGGGCGGGGAGCTGTTTTTT. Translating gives CASSGWSGGRMGGELFF.

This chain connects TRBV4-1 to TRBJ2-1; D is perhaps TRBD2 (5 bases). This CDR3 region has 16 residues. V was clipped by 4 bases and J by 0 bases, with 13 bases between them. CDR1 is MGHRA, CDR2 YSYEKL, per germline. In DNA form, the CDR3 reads TGCGCCAGCAGCCGAGCCGGGGAAAGCTCCTACAATGAGCAGTTCTTC. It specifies CASSRAGESSYNEQFF.

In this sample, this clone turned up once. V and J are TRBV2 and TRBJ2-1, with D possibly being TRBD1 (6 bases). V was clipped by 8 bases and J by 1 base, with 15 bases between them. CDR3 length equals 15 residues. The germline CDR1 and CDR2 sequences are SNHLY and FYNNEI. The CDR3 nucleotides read TGTGCCAGCGGGCCTGGGGGCCTTTCCTACAATGAGCAGTTCTTC. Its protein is CASGPGGLSYNEQFF.

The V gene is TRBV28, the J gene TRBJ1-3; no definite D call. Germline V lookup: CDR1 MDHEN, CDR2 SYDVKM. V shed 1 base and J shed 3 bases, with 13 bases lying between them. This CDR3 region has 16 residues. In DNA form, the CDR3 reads TGTGCCAGCAGTTTATTGAGTACCCCCATTGGAAACACCATATATTTT. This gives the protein CASSLLSTPIGNTIYF.

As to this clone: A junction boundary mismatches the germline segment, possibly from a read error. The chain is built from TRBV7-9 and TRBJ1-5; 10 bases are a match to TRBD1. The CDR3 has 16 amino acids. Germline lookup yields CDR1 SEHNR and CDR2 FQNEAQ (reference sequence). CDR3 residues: CSSSRGTGASGQPQHF. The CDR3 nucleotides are TGTTCCAGCAGCAGAGGGACAGGGGCCAGCGGGCAGCCCCAGCATTTT.

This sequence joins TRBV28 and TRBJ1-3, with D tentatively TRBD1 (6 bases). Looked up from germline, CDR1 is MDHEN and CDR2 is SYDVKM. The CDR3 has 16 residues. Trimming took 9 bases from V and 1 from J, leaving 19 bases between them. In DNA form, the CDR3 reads TGTGCCAGTAATCAACAGGGATGGGGGTCTGGAAACACCATATATTTT. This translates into CASNQQGWGSGNTIYF. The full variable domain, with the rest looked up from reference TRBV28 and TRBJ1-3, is DVKVTQSSRYLVKRTGEKVFLECVQDMDHENMFWYRQDPGLGLRLIYFSYDVKMKEKGDIPEGYSVSREKKERFSLILESASTNQTSMYLCASNQQGWGSGNTIYFGEGSWLTVV.

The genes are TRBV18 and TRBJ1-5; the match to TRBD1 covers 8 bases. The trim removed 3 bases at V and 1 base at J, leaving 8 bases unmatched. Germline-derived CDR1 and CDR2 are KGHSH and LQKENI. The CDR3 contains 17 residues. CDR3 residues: CASSPDQGAASNQPQHF. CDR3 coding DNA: TGTGCCAGCTCACCCGATCAGGGGGCAGCGAGCAATCAGCCCCAGCATTTT.

The chain's CDR3 is CASSPQETNEKLFF. DNA of the CDR3: TGTGCCAGTAGTCCACAGGAAACTAATGAAAAACTGTTTTTT. The chain recombines TRBV19 with TRBJ1-4, with D perhaps matching TRBD1 (5 bases). V was trimmed by 5 bases and J by 1 base, leaving 8 bases between them. CDR3 length equals 14 residues. Germline-derived CDR1 and CDR2 are LNHDA and SQIVND (reference sequence).

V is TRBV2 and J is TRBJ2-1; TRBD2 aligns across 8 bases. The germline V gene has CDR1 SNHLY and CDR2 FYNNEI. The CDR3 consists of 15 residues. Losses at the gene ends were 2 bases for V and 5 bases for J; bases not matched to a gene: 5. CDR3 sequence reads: CASSERGLANNEQFF. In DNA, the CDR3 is TGTGCCAGCAGTGAAAGAGGACTAGCCAACAATGAGCAGTTCTTC.

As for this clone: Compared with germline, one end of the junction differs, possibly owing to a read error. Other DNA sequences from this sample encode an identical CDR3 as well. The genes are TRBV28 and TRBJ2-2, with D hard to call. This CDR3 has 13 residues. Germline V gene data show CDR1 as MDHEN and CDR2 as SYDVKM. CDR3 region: CASSPANTGELFF. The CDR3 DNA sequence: TGTGCTAGCAGTCCGGCGAACACCGGGGAGCTGTTTTTT.

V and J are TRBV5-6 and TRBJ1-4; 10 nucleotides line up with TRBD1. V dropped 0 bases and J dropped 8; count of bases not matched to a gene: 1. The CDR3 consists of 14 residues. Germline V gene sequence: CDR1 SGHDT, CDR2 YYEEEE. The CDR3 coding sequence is TGTGCCAGCAGCTTGGGGGACAGGGGAGAAAAACTGTTTTTT. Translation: CASSLGDRGEKLFF.

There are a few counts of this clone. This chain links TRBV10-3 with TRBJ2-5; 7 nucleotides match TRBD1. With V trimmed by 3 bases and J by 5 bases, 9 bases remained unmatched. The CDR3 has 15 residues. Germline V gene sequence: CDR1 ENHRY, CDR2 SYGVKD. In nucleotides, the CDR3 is TGTGCCATCAGTGAAGGCCCAGGCAGGGGGGAGACCCAGTACTTC. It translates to CAISEGPGRGETQYF.

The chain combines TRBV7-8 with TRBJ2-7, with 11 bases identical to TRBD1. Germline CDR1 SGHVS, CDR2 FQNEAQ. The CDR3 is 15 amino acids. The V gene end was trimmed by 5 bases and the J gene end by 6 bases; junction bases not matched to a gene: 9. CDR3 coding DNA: TGTGCCAGCAGCCCCCTTGCCGGGACAGGGGGCGAGCAGTACTTC. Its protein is CASSPLAGTGGEQYF. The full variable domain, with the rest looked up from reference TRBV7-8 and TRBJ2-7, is GAGVSQSPRYKVAKRGQDVALRCDPISGHVSLFWYQQALGQGPEFLTYFQNEAQLDKSGLPSDRFFAERPEGSVSTLKIQRTQQEDSAVYLCASSPLAGTGGEQYFGPGTRLTVT.

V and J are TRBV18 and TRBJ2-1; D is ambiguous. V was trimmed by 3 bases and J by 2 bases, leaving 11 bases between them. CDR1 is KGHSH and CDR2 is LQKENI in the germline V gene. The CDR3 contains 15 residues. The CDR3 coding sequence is TGTGCCAGCTCACCGCAGAGGCCGCCCTACAATGAGCAGTTCTTC. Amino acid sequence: CASSPQRPPYNEQFF.

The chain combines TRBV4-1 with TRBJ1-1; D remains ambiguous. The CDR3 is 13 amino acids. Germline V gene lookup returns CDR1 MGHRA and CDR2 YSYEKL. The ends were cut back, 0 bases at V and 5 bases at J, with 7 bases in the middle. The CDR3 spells CASSQDVRTEAFF. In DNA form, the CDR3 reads TGCGCCAGCAGCCAAGATGTTCGGACTGAAGCTTTCTTT.

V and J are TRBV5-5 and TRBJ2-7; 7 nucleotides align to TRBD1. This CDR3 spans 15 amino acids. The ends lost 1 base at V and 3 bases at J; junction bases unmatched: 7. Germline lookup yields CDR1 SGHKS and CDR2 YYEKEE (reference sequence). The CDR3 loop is CASSLHRDSLYEQYF. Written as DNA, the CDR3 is TGTGCCAGCAGCTTGCACCGGGACAGCCTCTACGAGCAGTACTTC. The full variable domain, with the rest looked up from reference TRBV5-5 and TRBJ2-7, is DAGVTQSPTHLIKTRGQQVTLRCSPISGHKSVSWYQQVLGQGPQFIFQYYEKEERGRGNFPDRFSARQFPNYSSELNVNALLLGDSALYLCASSLHRDSLYEQYFGPGTRLTVT.

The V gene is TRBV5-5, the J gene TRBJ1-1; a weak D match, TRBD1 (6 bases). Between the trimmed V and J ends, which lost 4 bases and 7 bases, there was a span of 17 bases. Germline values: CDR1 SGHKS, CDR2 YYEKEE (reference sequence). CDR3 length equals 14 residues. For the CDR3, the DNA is TGTGCCAGCAGCCCCCGTAGCAGGGGAAATGAAGCTTTCTTT. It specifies CASSPRSRGNEAFF.

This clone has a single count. The CDR3 is CSVVRDSRGATGELFF. The CDR3 bases are TGCAGCGTAGTCCGGGACTCCCGAGGGGCCACCGGGGAGCTGTTTTTT. V usage is TRBV29-1 and J usage is TRBJ2-2; perhaps TRBD2 as D (6 bases). V gave up 6 bases and J gave up 4 bases, with 21 bases separating them. There are 16 residues in the CDR3. Per the germline V gene, CDR1 is SQVTM and CDR2 is ANQGSEA.

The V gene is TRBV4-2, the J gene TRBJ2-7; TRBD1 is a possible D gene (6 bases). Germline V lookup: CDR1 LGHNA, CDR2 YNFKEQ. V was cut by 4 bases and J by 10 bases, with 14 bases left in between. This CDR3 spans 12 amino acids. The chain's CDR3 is CASSPTGSAQYF. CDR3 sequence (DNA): TGTGCCAGCAGCCCGACAGGCTCGGCCCAGTACTTC.

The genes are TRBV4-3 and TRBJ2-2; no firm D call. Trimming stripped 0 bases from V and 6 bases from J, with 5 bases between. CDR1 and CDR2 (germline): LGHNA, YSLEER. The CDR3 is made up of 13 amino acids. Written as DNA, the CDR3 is TGCGCCAGCAGCCAAGATTTATCCGGGGAGCTGTTTTTT. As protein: CASSQDLSGELFF.

The CDR3 spells CASSFQGANEKLFF. The CDR3 nucleotides are TGTGCCAGCAGTTTTCAGGGGGCTAATGAAAAACTGTTTTTT. This chain links TRBV28 with TRBJ1-4; 7 bases are shared with TRBD1. This CDR3 comprises 14 residues. The germline V gene encodes CDR1 MDHEN and CDR2 SYDVKM. The J segment lost 3 bases and the V segment lost 3 bases, leaving 1 base of the junction unmatched.

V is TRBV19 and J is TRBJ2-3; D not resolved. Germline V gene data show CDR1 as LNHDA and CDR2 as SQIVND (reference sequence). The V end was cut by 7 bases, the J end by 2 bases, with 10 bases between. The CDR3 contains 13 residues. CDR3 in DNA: TGTGCCAGTACCCGCGAATCCACAGATACGCAGTATTTT. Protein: CASTRESTDTQYF.

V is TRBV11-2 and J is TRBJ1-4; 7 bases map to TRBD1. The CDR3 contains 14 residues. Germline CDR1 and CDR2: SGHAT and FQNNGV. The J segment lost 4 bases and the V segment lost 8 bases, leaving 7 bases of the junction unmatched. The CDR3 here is CASSLGQRNEKLFF. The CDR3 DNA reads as TGTGCCAGCTCTTTGGGACAGCGTAATGAAAAACTGTTTTTT.

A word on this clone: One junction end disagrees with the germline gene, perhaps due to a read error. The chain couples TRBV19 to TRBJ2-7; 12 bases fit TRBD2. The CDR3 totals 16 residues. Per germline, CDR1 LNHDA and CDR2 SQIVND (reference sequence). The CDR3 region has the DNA TGTGCCAGTAGTATAGCAGCTAGCGGGGGGGCCTACGGGCAGTACTTC. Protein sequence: CASSIAASGGAYGQYF.